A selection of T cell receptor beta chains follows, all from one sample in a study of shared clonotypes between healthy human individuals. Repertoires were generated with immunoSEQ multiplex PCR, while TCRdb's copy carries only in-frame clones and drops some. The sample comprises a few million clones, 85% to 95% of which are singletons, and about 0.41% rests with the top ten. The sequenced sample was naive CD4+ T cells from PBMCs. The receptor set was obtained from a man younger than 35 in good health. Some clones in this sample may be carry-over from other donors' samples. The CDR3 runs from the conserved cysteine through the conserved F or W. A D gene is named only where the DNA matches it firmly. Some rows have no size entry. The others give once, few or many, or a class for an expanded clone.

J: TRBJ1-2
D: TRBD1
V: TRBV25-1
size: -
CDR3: CASSKGQGDYGYTF
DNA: TGTGCCAGCTCGAAGGGACAGGGGGACTATGGCTACACCTTC

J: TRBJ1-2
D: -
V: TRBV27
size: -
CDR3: CASSLSGVRGGYTF
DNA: TGTGCCAGCAGTTTATCCGGGGTCCGGGGTGGCTACACCTTC

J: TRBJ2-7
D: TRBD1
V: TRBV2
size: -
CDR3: CASSDLGQGGYEQYF
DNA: TGTGCCAGCAGTGATCTGGGACAGGGGGGTTACGAGCAGTACTTC

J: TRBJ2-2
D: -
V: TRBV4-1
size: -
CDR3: CASSKGVFLELFF
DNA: TGCGCCAGCAGCAAAGGGGTCTTTCTAGAGCTGTTTTTT

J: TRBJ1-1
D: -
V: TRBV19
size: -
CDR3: CASSSTLNTEAFF
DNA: TGTGCCAGTAGCTCGACTCTAAACACTGAAGCTTTCTTT

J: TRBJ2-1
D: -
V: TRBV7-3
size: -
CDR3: CASSLLSSSYNEQFF
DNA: TGTGCCAGCAGCTTATTATCGAGCTCCTACAATGAGCAGTTCTTC

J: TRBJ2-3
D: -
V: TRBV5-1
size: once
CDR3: CASKVAGRTDTQYF
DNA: TGCGCCAGCAAGGTTGCAGGGCGCACAGATACGCAGTATTTT

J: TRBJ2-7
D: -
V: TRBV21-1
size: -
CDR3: CASSSGLAGGTYEQYF
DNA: TGTGCCAGCAGCTCCGGACTAGCGGGAGGCACATACGAGCAGTACTTC

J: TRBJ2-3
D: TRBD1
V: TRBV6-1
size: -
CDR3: CASTNDRVYTDTQYF
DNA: TGTGCCAGCACCAACGACAGGGTCTACACAGATACGCAGTATTTT

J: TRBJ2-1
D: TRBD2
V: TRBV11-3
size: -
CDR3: CASSPRTSGRVPNEQFF
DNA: TGTGCCAGCAGCCCTCGGACTAGCGGGAGGGTTCCCAATGAGCAGTTCTTC

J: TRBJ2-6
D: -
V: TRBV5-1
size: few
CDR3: CASSLGQGGSGANVLTF
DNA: TGCGCCAGCAGCTTGGGACAGGGAGGCTCTGGGGCCAACGTCCTGACTTTC

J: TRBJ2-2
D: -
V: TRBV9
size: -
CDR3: CASSVRADTGELFF
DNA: TGTGCCAGCAGCGTCCGGGCGGACACCGGGGAGCTGTTTTTT

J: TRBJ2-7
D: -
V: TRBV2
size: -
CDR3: CASGLDVSYEQYF
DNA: TGTGCCAGTGGACTCGATGTATCCTACGAGCAGTACTTC

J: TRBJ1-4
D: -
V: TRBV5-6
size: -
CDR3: CASSLTDEKLFF
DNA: TGTGCCAGCAGCTTGACGGATGAAAAACTGTTTTTT

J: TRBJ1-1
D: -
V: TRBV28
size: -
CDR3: CASNVHVDTEAFF
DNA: TGTGCCAGCAACGTGCACGTGGATACTGAAGCTTTCTTT

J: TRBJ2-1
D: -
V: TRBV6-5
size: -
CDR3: CASSTTNVWNEQFF
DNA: TGTGCCAGCAGTACTACGAACGTTTGGAATGAGCAGTTCTTC

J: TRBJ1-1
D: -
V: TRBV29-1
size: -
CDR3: CSVRGELFMNTEAFF
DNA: TGCAGCGTTCGGGGGGAGTTATTCATGAACACTGAAGCTTTCTTT

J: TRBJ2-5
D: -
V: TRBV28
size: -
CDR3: CASSLYRTVLQETQYF
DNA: TGTGCCAGCAGTTTGTATAGGACAGTCTTACAAGAGACCCAGTACTTC

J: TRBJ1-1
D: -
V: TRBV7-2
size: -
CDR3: CASSLGATNTEAFF
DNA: TGTGCCAGCAGCTTAGGGGCCACGAACACTGAAGCTTTCTTT

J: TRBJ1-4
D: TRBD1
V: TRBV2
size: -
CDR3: CASTVNRGRSEKLFF
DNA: TGTGCCAGCACCGTTAACAGGGGGCGTAGCGAAAAACTGTTTTTT

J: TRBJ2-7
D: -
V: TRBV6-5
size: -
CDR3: CASSYSGARSSYEQYF
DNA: TGTGCCAGCAGTTACTCAGGGGCCAGGAGCTCCTACGAGCAGTACTTC

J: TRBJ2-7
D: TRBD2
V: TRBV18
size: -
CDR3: CASSPGLAGGISYEQYF
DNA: TGTGCCAGCTCACCGGGACTAGCGGGAGGTATCTCCTACGAGCAGTACTTC

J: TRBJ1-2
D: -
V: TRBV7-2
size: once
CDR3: CASSRTREGGYTF
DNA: TGTGCCAGCAGCCGGACGAGGGAGGGTGGCTACACCTTC

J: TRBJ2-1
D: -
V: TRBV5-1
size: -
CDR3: CASSLDQISYNEQFF
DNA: TGCGCCAGCAGCTTGGATCAGATCTCCTACAATGAGCAGTTCTTC

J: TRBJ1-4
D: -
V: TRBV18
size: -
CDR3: CASSPRRGRERLQLFF
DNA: TGTGCCAGCTCACCACGCCGGGGCAGGGAGCGGTTACAACTGTTTTTT

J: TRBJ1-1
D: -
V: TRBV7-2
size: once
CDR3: CASTLRGGNTEAFF
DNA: TGTGCCAGCACCCTAAGGGGGGGGAACACTGAAGCTTTCTTT

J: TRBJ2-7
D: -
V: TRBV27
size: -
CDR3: CASSRGVSYEQYF
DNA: TGTGCCAGCAGTAGGGGGGTGTCCTACGAGCAGTACTTC

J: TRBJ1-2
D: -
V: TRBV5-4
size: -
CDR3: CASSLRNADYGYTF
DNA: TGTGCCAGCAGCCTCCGAAACGCTGACTATGGCTACACCTTC

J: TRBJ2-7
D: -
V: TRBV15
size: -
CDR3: CATSLGQQKSYEQYF
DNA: TGTGCCACCAGCTTGGGACAACAGAAATCCTACGAGCAGTACTTC

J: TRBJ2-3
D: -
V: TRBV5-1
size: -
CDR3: CASSSTLLTDTQYF
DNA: TGCGCCAGCAGCTCGACTTTATTAACAGATACGCAGTATTTT

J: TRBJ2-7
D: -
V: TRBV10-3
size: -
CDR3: CAIRFDRTYEQYF
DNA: TGTGCCATCAGATTCGACAGAACCTACGAGCAGTACTTC

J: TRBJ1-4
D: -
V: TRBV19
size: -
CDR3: CASSISTGNEKLFF
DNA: TGTGCCAGTAGTATATCCACCGGGAATGAAAAACTGTTTTTT

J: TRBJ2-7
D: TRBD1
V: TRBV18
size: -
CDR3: CASSPLGTGTSDEQYF
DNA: TGTGCCAGCTCACCACTCGGGACAGGGACCTCCGACGAGCAGTACTTC

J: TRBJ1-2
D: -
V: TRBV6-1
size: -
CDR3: CASSPTVLYGYTF
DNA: TGTGCCAGCAGTCCGACAGTTCTCTATGGCTACACCTTC

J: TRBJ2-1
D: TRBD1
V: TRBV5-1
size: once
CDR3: CASRSMGTATSSYNEQFF
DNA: TGCGCCAGCAGATCAATGGGGACAGCCACCTCCTCCTACAATGAGCAGTTCTTC

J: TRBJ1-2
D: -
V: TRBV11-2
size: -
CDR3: CASSLGGGNYGYTF
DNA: TGTGCCAGCAGCTTGGGCGGAGGAAACTATGGCTACACCTTC

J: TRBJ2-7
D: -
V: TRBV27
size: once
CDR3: CASISRGYEQYF
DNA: TGTGCCAGCATCTCGAGGGGCTACGAGCAGTACTTC

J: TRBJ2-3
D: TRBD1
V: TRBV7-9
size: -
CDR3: CASSPGTGGGTDTQYF
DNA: TGTGCCAGCAGCCCTGGGACAGGGGGCGGCACAGATACGCAGTATTTT

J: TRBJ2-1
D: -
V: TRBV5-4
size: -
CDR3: CASSPDSTYNVQFF
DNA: TGTGCCAGCAGCCCGGACAGCACCTACAATGTACAGTTCTTC

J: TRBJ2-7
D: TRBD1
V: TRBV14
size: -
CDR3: CASSQGYQGTGAYEQYF
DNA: TGTGCCAGCAGCCAAGGCTACCAAGGGACAGGAGCCTACGAGCAGTACTTC

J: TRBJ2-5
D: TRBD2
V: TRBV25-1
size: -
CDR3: CASSRASGSETQYF
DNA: TGTGCCAGCAGTAGGGCTAGCGGGAGTGAGACCCAGTACTTC

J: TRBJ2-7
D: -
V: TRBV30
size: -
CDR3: CAWSAGTQQYF
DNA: TGTGCCTGGAGTGCCGGGACACAGCAGTACTTC

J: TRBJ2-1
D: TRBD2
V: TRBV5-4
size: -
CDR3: CASRGRGEQFF
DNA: TGTGCCAGCAGGGGGAGGGGTGAGCAGTTCTTC

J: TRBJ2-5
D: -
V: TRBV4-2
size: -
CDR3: CASSQGDVEETQYF
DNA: TGTGCCAGCAGCCAAGGGGACGTCGAAGAGACCCAGTACTTC

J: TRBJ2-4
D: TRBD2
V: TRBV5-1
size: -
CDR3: CASSLRAGGPKNIQYF
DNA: TGCGCCAGCAGCTTGCGGGCGGGAGGGCCGAAAAACATTCAGTACTTC

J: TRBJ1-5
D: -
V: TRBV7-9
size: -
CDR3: CASSSGGTHQPQHF
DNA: TGTGCCAGCAGCTCGGGGGGGACTCATCAGCCCCAGCATTTT

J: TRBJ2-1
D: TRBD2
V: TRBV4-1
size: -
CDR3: CASSQVGTSGKQFF
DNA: TGCGCCAGCAGCCAAGTGGGGACTAGCGGGAAGCAGTTCTTC

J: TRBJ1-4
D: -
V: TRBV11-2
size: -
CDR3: CASSFIEGEKLFF
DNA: TGTGCCAGCAGCTTTATAGAGGGTGAAAAACTGTTTTTT